Listed here is a single TCR beta chain. No antigen is known for it. The sample holds no much larger clone one base away, and base qualities are not on file. The protocol used for the library was PCR. TCR sequencing of DNA from cultured CD4+ T cells used the Oncomine TCR Beta short-read assay at the Johns Hopkins FTIC core. The QIAamp micro DNA kit was used to extract genomic DNA from the cultured CD4+ T cells. Oncomine TCR Beta libraries from cultured CD4+ T cells were pooled with unique dual indexes and sequenced on an Illumina iSeq 100. As for the authors' bioinformatics: Non-productive sequences were removed, and CDR3s not starting with C, not ending with F or W, or shorter than 7 amino acids were discarded. Antigen-specific clonotypes were identified using the MANAFEST web application through comparison of peptide-stimulated wells with reference and other culture wells. Positive clones required FDR below 0.05, an odds ratio above 5, and productive frequency above 0.1% in at least two of three replicate wells. Cross-reactive clonotypes were defined as significantly expanded in both SARS-CoV-2 spike wells and at least one common cold coronavirus spike condition. CDR3 homology was assessed with Levenshtein distances (stringdist) and unrooted phylogenetic trees (ape) in R version 3.6.1. Starting from the raw public reads, TCRdb applied fastp trimming at Q25, assembled clones with MiXCR and retained in-frame beta chains. Rows with a matching CDR3 protein are joined into one entry that keeps the most common DNA and genes. None of the V and J calls come from the authors' own analysis; TCRdb made them. This sample has about 18,000 distinct CDR3 sequences in its table, and roughly half of those were observed once. The biggest ten clones account for less than 15% of the sample.

The treatment or condition label here, explained by the study, means: approximately nine-day PBMC culture with coronavirus spike peptide pools or control peptides (ViraFEST assay). To expand antigen-specific T cells with peptide pools and then pick out the expanded clonotypes through TCR sequencing, the study relied on the ViraFEST assay. The positive SARS-CoV-2 PCR tests of the convalescent patients were dated from March to December 2020, before the Alpha, Beta and Delta variants emerged in the United States. PBMCs were cultured at a few million per well in IMDM supplemented with approximately 5% human AB serum and 9 to 10 IU/ml IL-2, with approximately 9.5 ug/ml peptide pools added. Half of the culture medium was replaced with fresh IL-2-containing medium on days 3 and 7. CD4+ T cells were isolated after roughly 10 days of culture through negative selection using the EasySep CD4+ T cell isolation kit. Ficoll-Paque Plus gradient centrifugation was used to isolate PBMCs from whole blood, and the isolated PBMCs were then either used fresh or cryopreserved at -140C. Each culture condition was generally run in triplicate wells.

This specimen belongs to a study of vaccination and CD4 T cells after COVID-19 (dated by TCRdb to 2022 to 2024). Describing the broader study: Convalescent patients had a positive SARS-CoV-2 result on nasal swab PCR, and of these patients, several had mild disease and one had severe disease. Post-COVID blood samples from convalescent patients were collected a median of 101 days after diagnosis, with a range of roughly 30 to 161 days. Control cultures received a CEFX viral epitope pool as the positive control, an HIV-1 Nef peptide pool as the negative control, or no peptide. Two doses of either the Pfizer-BioNTech BNT162b2 vaccine (n=8) or the Moderna mRNA-1273 vaccine (n=2) were administered to participants. Post-vaccine blood samples were collected a median of about 72 days after the second vaccine dose, ranging from about 14 to 241 days. In around nine COVID-19 convalescent patients and 4 infection-naive healthy vaccine recipients, the spike-specific CD4+ TCR repertoire before mRNA vaccination was compared with the repertoire after mRNA vaccination. Six males and four females were included in the convalescent cohort, with two Hispanic individuals, seven Caucasians, two Asians and one multiracial person represented. Culture stimuli were overlapping spike peptide pools from SARS-CoV-2 and from the common cold coronaviruses HCoV-NL63, HCoV-OC43 and HCoV-229E.

The investigation overall reported the following: The median count of SARS-CoV-2-reactive clonotypes went up from 20 to 25 after infection to 30 to 40 after vaccination, although the change was not significant. In convalescent patients, a median 86.3% of post-vaccine SARS-CoV-2-reactive clones were detected only after vaccination, and vaccine-specific priming was suggested by this finding. The study included relatively few convalescent patients and did not analyze early timepoints after natural infection. Of the vaccine-specific clones found in convalescent patients, nearly all (304 of 307) were mono-reactive for SARS-CoV-2 spike instead of being cross-reactive with common cold coronaviruses.

This sequence originates from a human donor who had recovered from COVID-19. Source material: CD4+ T cells from blood, cultured in vitro.

The CDR3 loop reads CSARSSGRGPPDNEQFF. The nucleotides read TGCAGTGCTAGATCTAGCGGGAGGGGCCCCCCGGACAATGAGCAGTTCTTC. The sequence links TRBV20-1 to TRBJ2-1, and TRBD2 matches 12 of the central bases. Trimming accounts for 2 bases at V and 5 bases at J, while the number of junction bases matched to no gene is 10. The CDR3 measures 17 amino acids from cysteine to phenylalanine. Just CDR3 DNA is preserved here, 51 bases in frame from base 1. Reading the germline V gene (reference sequence) gives CDR1 DFQATT and CDR2 SNEGSKA.